This paragraph reports one T cell receptor beta chain. Its antigen is as yet unknown. The data are from a study of identical twins. General study findings and limits: Excess sharing by twins proved weaker in beta out-of-frame sequences. Reduced insertions were recorded for abundant cord blood beta clonotypes, with no such pattern in memory repertoires.

Template switching added a universal primer binding site, and final cDNA carried unique molecular identifiers. TCRdb itself ran the 5' RACE reads through MiXCR, one entry per CDR3 protein. The sample contains 1.5 million to 2 million distinct CDR3 sequences, under 35% of which appear only once. The CDR3 runs 15 residues. Germline-derived CDR1 and CDR2 are LGHDT and YNNKEL (reference sequence). V lost 0 bases, J lost 5 bases, and 5 bases stayed unmatched. The sample consisted of cord blood. The TCR comes from a newborn girl in good health. This chain uses TRBV3-1 with TRBJ1-1, with 8 bases lining up with TRBD1. The chain's CDR3 is CASSQDPGGRTEAFF. The CDR3 coding sequence is TGTGCCAGCAGCCAAGATCCAGGGGGCCGGACTGAAGCTTTCTTT.